Below, one TCR beta chain is given with its context. Its target is not known. It was with 60 Vbeta and 13 Jbeta primers that the PCR ran. Method: immunoSEQ multiplex PCR; TCRdb's copy keeps in-frame clones and lacks some. Of roughly 190,000 clones in the sample, around 86% were seen once. This specimen belongs to a study of cytomegalovirus exposure and HLA in healthy donors. Overall study results and limits: Some V segments (TRBV6-2 and TRBV6-3 among them) were excluded as indistinguishable. The sole available immune exposure information was CMV serostatus. In a later analysis, a missense DCLRE1C variant was linked to TCR beta V- and J-gene trimming.

Trimming removed 5 bases from V and 3 bases from J; junction bases left unmatched: 9. CDR1 is SGHNT, CDR2 YENEEA, per germline. The CDR3 loop spans 17 amino acids. The TCR originated in a woman aged 50 to 60 in good health and CMV-seropositive. The gene calls are TRBV11-3 and TRBJ2-1, with 11 bases matching TRBD2. Sample: PBMCs. The CDR3 coding sequence is TGTGCCAGCAGCCCCGGTAGCGGGGGGGGGCGCTACAATGAGCAGTTCTTC. Protein product: CASSPGSGGGRYNEQFF.